This TCR beta chain comes out of a study of pediatric ulcerative colitis. Study results and limitations: Rectal repertoires separated controls, mild-moderate and acute severe colitis.

One to two pinch biopsies were taken from the rectum during colonoscopy. Samples were sequenced at Survey level, maximum 500,000 reads. Using immunoSEQ multiplex PCR, the repertoire was profiled, and TCRdb retains in-frame clones only, with some absent. The top ten clones hold around a sixth of a sample with fewer than 25,000 clones, over 60% of them seen once. As to this clone: Antigen: not known.

Looked up from germline, CDR1 is SGHKS and CDR2 is YYEKEE (reference sequence). V shed 4 bases and J shed 3 bases, with 14 bases lying between them. The CDR3 has 15 amino acids. The specimen sequenced was gut tissue. The genes are TRBV5-5 and TRBJ1-5, with D unresolved. The clonotype was recovered from a boy aged 5-17 years with severe ulcerative colitis. The CDR3 here is CASSPTGVNNQPQHF. CDR3 bases: TGTGCCAGCAGCCCGACCGGAGTTAACAATCAGCCCCAGCATTTT.